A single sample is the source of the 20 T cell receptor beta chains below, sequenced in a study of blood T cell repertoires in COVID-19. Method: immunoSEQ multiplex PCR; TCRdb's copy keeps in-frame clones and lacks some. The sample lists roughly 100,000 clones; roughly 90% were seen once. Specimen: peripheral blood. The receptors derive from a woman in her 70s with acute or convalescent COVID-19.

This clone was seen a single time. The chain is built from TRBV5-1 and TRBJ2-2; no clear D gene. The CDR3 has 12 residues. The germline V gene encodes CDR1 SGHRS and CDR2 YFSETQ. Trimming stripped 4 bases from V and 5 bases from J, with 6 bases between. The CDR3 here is CASSRGTGELFF. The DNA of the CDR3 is TGCGCCAGCAGCCGAGGTACCGGGGAGCTGTTTTTT.

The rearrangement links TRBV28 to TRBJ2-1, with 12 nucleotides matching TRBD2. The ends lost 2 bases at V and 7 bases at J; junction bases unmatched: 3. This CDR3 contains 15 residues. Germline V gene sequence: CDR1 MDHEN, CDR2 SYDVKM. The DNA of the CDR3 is TGTGCCAGCAGTTTAACTAGCGGGGGGAGGAATGAGCAGTTCTTC. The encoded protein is CASSLTSGGRNEQFF.

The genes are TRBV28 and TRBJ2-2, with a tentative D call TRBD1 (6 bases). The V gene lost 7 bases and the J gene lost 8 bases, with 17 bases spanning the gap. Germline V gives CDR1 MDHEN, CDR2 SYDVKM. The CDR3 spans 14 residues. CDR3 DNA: TGTGCCAGCAAAACCGGACAGTACGCGGGGGAGCTGTTTTTT. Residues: CASKTGQYAGELFF. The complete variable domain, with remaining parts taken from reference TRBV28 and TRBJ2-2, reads DVKVTQSSRYLVKRTGEKVFLECVQDMDHENMFWYRQDPGLGLRLIYFSYDVKMKEKGDIPEGYSVSREKKERFSLILESASTNQTSMYLCASKTGQYAGELFFGEGSRLTVL.

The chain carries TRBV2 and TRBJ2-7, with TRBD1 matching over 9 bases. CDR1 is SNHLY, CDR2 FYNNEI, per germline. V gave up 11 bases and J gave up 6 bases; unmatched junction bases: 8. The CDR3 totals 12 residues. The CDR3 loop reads CAVLDRGVEQYF. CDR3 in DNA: TGTGCCGTTTTGGACAGGGGAGTCGAGCAGTACTTC.

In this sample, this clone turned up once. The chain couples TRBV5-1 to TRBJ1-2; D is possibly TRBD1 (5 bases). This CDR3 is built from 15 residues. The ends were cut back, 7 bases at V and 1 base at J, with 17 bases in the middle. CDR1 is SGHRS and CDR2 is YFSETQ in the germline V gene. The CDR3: CASYQGTEVNYGYTF. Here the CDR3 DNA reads TGCGCCAGCTACCAGGGAACAGAGGTTAACTATGGCTACACCTTC.

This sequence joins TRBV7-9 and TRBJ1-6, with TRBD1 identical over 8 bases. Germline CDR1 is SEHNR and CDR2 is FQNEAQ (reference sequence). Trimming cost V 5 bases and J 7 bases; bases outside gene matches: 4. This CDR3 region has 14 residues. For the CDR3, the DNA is TGTGCCAGCAGCGAGGACAGGGCGAATTCACCCCTCCACTTT. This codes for CASSEDRANSPLHF.

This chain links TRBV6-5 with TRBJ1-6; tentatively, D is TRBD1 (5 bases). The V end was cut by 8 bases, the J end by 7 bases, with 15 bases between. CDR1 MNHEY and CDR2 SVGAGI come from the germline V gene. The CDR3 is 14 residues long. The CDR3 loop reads CASRGGGANSPLHF. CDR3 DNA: TGTGCCAGCCGCGGGGGGGGTGCAAATTCACCCCTCCACTTT.

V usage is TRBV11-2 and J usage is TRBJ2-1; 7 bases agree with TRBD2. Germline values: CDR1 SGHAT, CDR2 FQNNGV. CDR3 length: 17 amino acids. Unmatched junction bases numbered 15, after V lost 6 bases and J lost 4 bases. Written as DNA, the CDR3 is TGTGCCAGCAGTAAGGTCCTTGGGGGGGGAAAATACAATGAGCAGTTCTTC. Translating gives CASSKVLGGGKYNEQFF.

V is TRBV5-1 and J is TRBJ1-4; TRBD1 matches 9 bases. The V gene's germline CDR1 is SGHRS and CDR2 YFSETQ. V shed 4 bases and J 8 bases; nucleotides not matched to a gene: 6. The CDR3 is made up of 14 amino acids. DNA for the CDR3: TGCGCCAGCAGCAAGGGACAGGGAGAAGAAAAACTGTTTTTT. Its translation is CASSKGQGEEKLFF.

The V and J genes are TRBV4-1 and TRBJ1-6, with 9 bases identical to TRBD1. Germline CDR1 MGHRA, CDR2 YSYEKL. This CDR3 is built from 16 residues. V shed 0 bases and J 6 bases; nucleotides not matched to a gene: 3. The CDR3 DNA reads TGCGCCAGCAGCCAAGATAACAGGGGGCCTAATTCACCCCTCCACTTT. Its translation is CASSQDNRGPNSPLHF.

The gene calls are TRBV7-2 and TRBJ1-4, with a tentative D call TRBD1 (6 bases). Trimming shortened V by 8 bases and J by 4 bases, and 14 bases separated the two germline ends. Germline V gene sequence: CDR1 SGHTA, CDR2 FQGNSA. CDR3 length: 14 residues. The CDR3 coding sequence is TGTGCCAGCTCGAAGACAGGTTATAATGAAAAACTGTTTTTT. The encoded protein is CASSKTGYNEKLFF.

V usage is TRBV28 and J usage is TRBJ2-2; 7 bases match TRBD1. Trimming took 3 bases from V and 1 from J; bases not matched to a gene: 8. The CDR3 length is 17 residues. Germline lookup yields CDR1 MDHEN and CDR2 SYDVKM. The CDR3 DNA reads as TGTGCCAGCAGTTTTCGTTCTCGGACAGGGAACACCGGGGAGCTGTTTTTT. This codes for CASSFRSRTGNTGELFF. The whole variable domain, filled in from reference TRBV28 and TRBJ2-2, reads DVKVTQSSRYLVKRTGEKVFLECVQDMDHENMFWYRQDPGLGLRLIYFSYDVKMKEKGDIPEGYSVSREKKERFSLILESASTNQTSMYLCASSFRSRTGNTGELFFGEGSRLTVL.

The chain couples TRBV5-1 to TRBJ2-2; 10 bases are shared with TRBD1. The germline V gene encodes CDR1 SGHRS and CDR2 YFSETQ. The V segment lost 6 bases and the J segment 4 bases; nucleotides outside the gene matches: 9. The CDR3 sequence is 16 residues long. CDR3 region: CASTRQGATPTGELFF. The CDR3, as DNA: TGCGCCAGCACGAGACAGGGGGCGACCCCCACCGGGGAGCTGTTTTTT.

The chain's CDR3 is CASRTLTRDKGLNEQFF. CDR3 coding DNA: TGTGCCAGCAGAACACTCACCCGGGACAAGGGATTAAATGAGCAGTTCTTC. The chain has TRBV25-1 and TRBJ2-1; TRBD1 is a possible D gene (6 bases). V shed 6 bases and J shed 7 bases, with 25 bases lying between them. The CDR3 sequence is 17 residues long. Germline assignment: CDR1 MGHDK and CDR2 SYGVNS.

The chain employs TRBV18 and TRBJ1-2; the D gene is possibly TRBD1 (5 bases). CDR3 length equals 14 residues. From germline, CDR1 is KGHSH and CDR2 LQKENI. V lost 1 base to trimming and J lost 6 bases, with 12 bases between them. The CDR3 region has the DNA TGTGCCAGCTCACCACTCGACAGCAGCAATGGCTACACCTTC. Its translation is CASSPLDSSNGYTF.

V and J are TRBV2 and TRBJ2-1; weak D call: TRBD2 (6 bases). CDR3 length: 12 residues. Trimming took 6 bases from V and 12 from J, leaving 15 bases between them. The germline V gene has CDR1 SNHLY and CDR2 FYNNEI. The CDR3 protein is CASSEVRERQFF. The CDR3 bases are TGTGCCAGCAGCGAGGTCCGGGAGAGGCAGTTCTTC.

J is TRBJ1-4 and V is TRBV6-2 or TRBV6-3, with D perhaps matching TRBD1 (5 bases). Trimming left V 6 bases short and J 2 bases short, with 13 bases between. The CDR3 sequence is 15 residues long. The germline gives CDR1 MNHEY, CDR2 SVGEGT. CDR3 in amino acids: CASSFAGLTNEKLFF. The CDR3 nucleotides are TGTGCCAGCAGCTTCGCAGGGCTGACTAATGAAAAACTGTTTTTT.

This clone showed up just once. Written as DNA, the CDR3 is TGTGCCAGCAGTTACTCGGGGGGGACGGGCTATGGCTACACCTTC. It specifies CASSYSGGTGYGYTF. This rearrangement joins TRBV6-5 to TRBJ1-2, with D perhaps matching TRBD1 (5 bases). V dropped 0 bases and J dropped 4 bases, with 12 bases sitting between them. Germline CDR1 and CDR2: MNHEY and SVGAGI. The CDR3 consists of 15 residues.

CDR3 sequence: CASSLALTVNTGELFF. CDR3 nucleotide sequence: TGTGCCAGCAGCTTAGCTTTGACAGTGAACACCGGGGAGCTGTTTTTT. The V and J genes are TRBV7-8 and TRBJ2-2, with D perhaps matching TRBD1 (5 bases). The CDR3 is 16 amino acids. CDR1 and CDR2 from the germline V gene are SGHVS and FQNEAQ. V lost 0 bases and J 1 base, leaving 9 bases between the germline ends.

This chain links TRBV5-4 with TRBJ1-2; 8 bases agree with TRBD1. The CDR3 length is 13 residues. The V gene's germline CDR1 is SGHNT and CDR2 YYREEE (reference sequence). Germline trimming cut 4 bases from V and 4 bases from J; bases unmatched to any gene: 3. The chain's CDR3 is CASSLQGGYGYTF. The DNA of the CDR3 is TGTGCCAGCAGCCTACAGGGGGGCTATGGCTACACCTTC.